These 30 T cell receptor beta chains share one sample of origin, sequenced in a study of blood T cells in healthy people across ages. Then a second PCR, running roughly 7 to 12 cycles, was carried out with a sample-barcoded 5' primer and a J-beta primer mix. TCRdb analysed the 5' RACE reads with MiXCR anew, one entry per CDR3 protein. The sample holds roughly 830,000 distinct CDR3 sequences; under 80% are singletons and the top ten take around a quarter. The specimen sequenced was blood. The receptors originated from a man younger than 40 in good health.

The chain joins TRBV6-5 to TRBJ2-2; 8 bases align to TRBD1. J gave up 2 bases and V 6 bases, and 5 bases lay outside the gene matches. This CDR3 spans 15 amino acids. Germline V CDR1 and CDR2: MNHEY, SVGAGI. DNA for the CDR3: TGTGCCAGCAGGCCCGGACAGGGCAACACCGGGGAGCTGTTTTTT. As protein: CASRPGQGNTGELFF.

This chain links TRBV12-3 or TRBV12-4 with TRBJ2-7; D not certain. CDR3 length: 12 residues. V was cut by 8 bases and J by 0 bases, with 8 bases left in between. CDR3 coding DNA: TGTGCCAGCCGCGGATACTCCTACGAGCAGTACTTC. Translation: CASRGYSYEQYF.

This clonotype was recorded a few times. CDR3: CASSWGGGYEQYF. The CDR3 DNA reads as TGTGCCAGCAGCTGGGGCGGGGGCTACGAGCAGTACTTC. The chain recombines TRBV7-2 with TRBJ2-7; 7 bases are a match to TRBD2. From germline, CDR1 is SGHTA and CDR2 FQGNSA. V shed 4 bases and J 3 bases; nucleotides not matched to a gene: 3. The CDR3 is 13 amino acids.

The gene calls are TRBV9 and TRBJ2-3, with 11 bases lining up with TRBD2. Germline CDR1 is SGDLS and CDR2 is YYNGEE. J was trimmed by 8 bases and V by 0 bases; bases with no gene match: 8. The length of the CDR3 is 16 residues. The CDR3 bases are TGTGCCAGCAGCGTAGGGTTTAGCGGGGGGGCGAGTACGCAGTATTTT. This sequence encodes CASSVGFSGGASTQYF.

V usage is TRBV7-3 and J usage is TRBJ1-2; D is unclear. In germline, CDR1 is SGHTA, CDR2 FQGTGA. V shed 1 base and J shed 2 bases, with 8 bases lying between them. The CDR3 consists of 14 residues. CDR3 nucleotides: TGTGCCAGCAGCTTAAACGTACAGAACTATGGCTACACCTTC. Its protein is CASSLNVQNYGYTF.

The chain joins TRBV15 to TRBJ2-7; D unresolved. The end of the DNA is better explained by TRBJ2-5, so the J call may be wrong. The V gene's germline CDR1 is LNHNV and CDR2 YYDKDF (reference sequence). CDR3 length: 12 amino acids. The CDR3 bases are TGTGCCACCAGTAACCGGGAAGAGACCCAGTACTTC. This encodes CATSNREETQYF.

The gene calls are TRBV7-2 and TRBJ2-7, with D possibly called TRBD1 or TRBD2 (5 bases each). V lost 4 bases, J lost 3 bases, and 13 bases lay in between. CDR3 length equals 14 residues. Looked up from germline, CDR1 is SGHTA and CDR2 is FQGNSA. The CDR3 reads CASSWGTEFYEQYF. Here the CDR3 DNA reads TGTGCCAGCAGCTGGGGGACGGAGTTCTACGAGCAGTACTTC. The complete variable domain, with remaining parts taken from reference TRBV7-2 and TRBJ2-7, reads GAGVSQSPSNKVTEKGKDVELRCDPISGHTALYWYRQSLGQGLEFLIYFQGNSAPDKSGLPSDRFSAERTGGSVSTLTIQRTQQEDSAVYLCASSWGTEFYEQYFGPGTRLTVT.

This rearrangement joins TRBV7-2 to TRBJ2-2; TRBD1 aligns across 8 bases. This CDR3 is 14 amino acids long. The ends lost 5 bases at V and 7 bases at J; junction bases unmatched: 6. Per the germline V gene, CDR1 is SGHTA and CDR2 is FQGNSA. CDR3 nucleotide sequence: TGTGCCAGCAGCCCCCTAGGGACAGGCGGGGAGCTGTTTTTT. Translated: CASSPLGTGGELFF.

V is TRBV20-1 and J is TRBJ2-5; TRBD1 agrees at 8 bases. This CDR3 region has 14 residues. CDR1 is DFQATT, CDR2 SNEGSKA, per germline (reference sequence). J gave up 3 bases and V 4 bases, and 7 bases lay outside the gene matches. CDR3: CSAKTGAVEETQYF. In DNA form, the CDR3 reads TGCAGTGCTAAGACAGGGGCGGTGGAAGAGACCCAGTACTTC.

The rearrangement uses TRBV20-1 and TRBJ2-5; 8 bases align to TRBD2. The CDR3 is 14 residues long. J was trimmed by 3 bases and V by 4 bases; bases with no gene match: 7. The germline gives CDR1 DFQATT, CDR2 SNEGSKA (reference sequence). The CDR3 DNA reads as TGCAGTGCTACCCCGGGAGGGCCTAAAGAGACCCAGTACTTC. Translation: CSATPGGPKETQYF.

The table lists this clonotype with many counts. The rearrangement uses TRBV14 and TRBJ2-5, with D possibly TRBD1 on 6 matching bases. CDR1 and CDR2 from the germline V gene are SGHDN and FVKESK. The V end was cut by 2 bases, the J end by 7 bases, with 17 bases between. The CDR3 loop spans 15 amino acids. The CDR3: CASSQNPGVVGTQYF. As DNA, the CDR3 is TGTGCCAGCAGCCAAAACCCAGGGGTTGTGGGGACCCAGTACTTC.

This clonotype was recorded a few times. The V and J genes are TRBV27 and TRBJ2-7; TRBD1 is a possible D gene (6 bases). The CDR3 extends over 15 amino acids. V was trimmed by 2 bases and J by 0 bases, leaving 11 bases between them. Germline-derived CDR1 and CDR2 are MNHEY and SMNVEV (reference sequence). Here the CDR3 reads CASSLRGTSSYEQYF. CDR3 DNA: TGTGCCAGCAGTTTAAGAGGGACAAGCTCCTACGAGCAGTACTTC.

The chain couples TRBV9 to TRBJ1-2, with 8 bases aligning to TRBD1. Trimming took 3 bases from V and 6 from J; bases not matched to a gene: 4. This CDR3 comprises 13 residues. CDR1 is SGDLS, CDR2 YYNGEE, per germline. The DNA for the CDR3 is TGTGCCAGCAGCGCCAGGGGGCCAGATGGCTACACCTTC. Protein sequence: CASSARGPDGYTF.

J is TRBJ2-1 and V is TRBV7-9, with 8 bases lining up with TRBD1. Germline V gene data show CDR1 as SEHNR and CDR2 as FQNEAQ (reference sequence). The V segment lost 5 bases and the J segment 7 bases; nucleotides outside the gene matches: 10. CDR3 size: 15 residues. CDR3 sequence (DNA): TGTGCCAGCAGCCCCAAGTGGACAGGGAGAAATGAGCAGTTCTTC. Translating gives CASSPKWTGRNEQFF.

The chain combines TRBV7-9 with TRBJ2-7; 12 nucleotides agree with TRBD1. The germline CDR1 and CDR2 sequences are SEHNR and FQNEAQ (reference sequence). The CDR3 totals 13 residues. CDR3 protein: CAGGTGGLDEQYF. DNA of the CDR3: TGTGCGGGAGGGACAGGGGGCTTGGACGAGCAGTACTTC.

CDR3 loop: CSPVESYTF. The CDR3 coding sequence is TGCAGCCCGGTAGAGAGCTACACCTTC. The chain employs TRBV20-1 and TRBJ1-2; no firm D call. This CDR3 comprises 9 residues. Per the germline V gene, CDR1 is DFQATT and CDR2 is SNEGSKA (reference sequence).

This clonotype was seen only once. This sequence joins TRBV10-3 and TRBJ1-6, with D tentatively TRBD1 (5 bases). Trimming stripped 4 bases from V and 7 bases from J, with 11 bases between. Germline V CDR1 and CDR2: ENHRY, SYGVKD. CDR3 size: 14 residues. The CDR3 nucleotides are TGTGCCATCAGTGTACAACAGGAGAATTCACCCCTCCACTTT. Translating it yields CAISVQQENSPLHF.

This chain connects TRBV9 to TRBJ1-2; D uncertain. The germline V gene encodes CDR1 SGDLS and CDR2 YYNGEE. CDR3 size: 14 residues. V lost 0 bases, J lost 8 bases, and 14 bases lay in between. Here the CDR3 DNA reads TGTGCCAGCAGCGTAGAGGATGAGCTGGGCGGCTACACCTTC. This codes for CASSVEDELGGYTF.

The chain carries TRBV10-3 and TRBJ2-4; weak D call: TRBD1 (6 bases). The DNA end lines up better with TRBJ2-7; the J call may be wrong. In germline, CDR1 is ENHRY, CDR2 SYGVKD. The CDR3 has 14 amino acids. In DNA form, the CDR3 reads TGTGCCATCAGTGAGTCGGGACACAAATACGAGCAGTACTTC. Translating it yields CAISESGHKYEQYF.

A few counts support this clonotype. The J gene is TRBJ2-7, the V gene TRBV3-1; TRBD1 matches 9 bases. The CDR3 totals 16 residues. CDR1 and CDR2 (germline): LGHDT, YNNKEL (reference sequence). V shed 4 bases and J 0 bases; nucleotides not matched to a gene: 7. CDR3 nucleotides: TGTGCCAGCAGCCGGTCAACAGGGGGCCACTCCTACGAGCAGTACTTC. This gives the protein CASSRSTGGHSYEQYF.

This chain joins TRBV7-2 and TRBJ2-4, with TRBD1 matching 7 bases. The germline gives CDR1 SGHTA, CDR2 FQGNSA. CDR3 length: 15 amino acids. The trim removed 6 bases at V and 7 bases at J, leaving 12 bases unmatched. The CDR3, as DNA: TGTGCCAGCAGTTTGGGGACAGACCAGACGAACATTCAGTACTTC. Amino acid sequence: CASSLGTDQTNIQYF.

J is TRBJ2-1 and V is TRBV3-1; 7 nucleotides align to TRBD2. The CDR3 loop spans 16 amino acids. From germline, CDR1 is LGHDT and CDR2 YNNKEL (reference sequence). The V and J ends lost 0 bases and 1 base, in that order; junction bases with no gene match: 3. CDR3 DNA sequence: TGTGCCAGCAGCCAAGATATGCGGGGGTCCTACAATGAGCAGTTCTTC. It yields the protein CASSQDMRGSYNEQFF.

CDR3 protein: CASSVAGGDQPQHF. The CDR3, as DNA: TGTGCCAGCAGCGTAGCGGGGGGGGATCAGCCCCAGCATTTT. The V call is TRBV9, the J call TRBJ1-5; a weak D match, TRBD1 (5 bases). The V end lost 0 bases, the J end lost 5 bases, and 9 bases lay between the germline ends. CDR1 and CDR2 from the germline V gene are SGDLS and YYNGEE. The CDR3 extends over 14 amino acids.

V is TRBV7-6 and J is TRBJ2-1; 10 bases map to TRBD1. Losses at the gene ends were 5 bases for V and 10 bases for J; bases not matched to a gene: 14. The CDR3 loop spans 16 amino acids. In germline, CDR1 is SGHVS, CDR2 FNYEAQ. The CDR3 loop is CASSSPDRGLRGEQFF. CDR3 nucleotides: TGTGCCAGCAGCAGTCCGGACAGGGGGTTACGCGGGGAGCAGTTCTTC.

V is TRBV25-1 and J is TRBJ2-1; 7 bases match TRBD2. The germline CDR1 and CDR2 sequences are MGHDK and SYGVNS. V shed 1 base and J 6 bases; nucleotides not matched to a gene: 3. The CDR3 loop spans 14 amino acids. The DNA of the CDR3 is TGTGCCAGCAGTGAATTACTAGCGCCCAATGAGCAGTTCTTC. This encodes CASSELLAPNEQFF.

The V and J genes are TRBV20-1 and TRBJ1-5; D perhaps matches TRBD1 (6 bases). CDR1 DFQATT and CDR2 SNEGSKA come from the germline V gene (reference sequence). The CDR3 is 14 amino acids. The ends were cut back, 6 bases at V and 2 bases at J, with 14 bases in the middle. As DNA, the CDR3 is TGCAGTGCAGCCACCGCAGGGGGCAATCAGCCCCAGCATTTT. This translates into CSAATAGGNQPQHF.

This clonotype came up a few times. This CDR3 is CASSPPRTGYEQYF. For the CDR3, the DNA is TGTGCCAGCTCACCACCTCGGACAGGGTACGAGCAGTACTTC. The V call is TRBV18, the J call TRBJ2-7; 8 nucleotides align to TRBD1. Looked up from germline, CDR1 is KGHSH and CDR2 is LQKENI. CDR3 length equals 14 residues. The trim removed 0 bases at V and 4 bases at J, leaving 2 bases unmatched.

This clonotype came up a few times. The chain employs TRBV3-1 and TRBJ1-2; D gene uncertain. This CDR3 is built from 14 residues. Looked up from germline, CDR1 is LGHDT and CDR2 is YNNKEL (reference sequence). V was trimmed by 0 bases and J by 8 bases, leaving 13 bases between them. CDR3 nucleotides: TGTGCCAGCAGCCAAGATAGTGCCTCCGGAGGCTACACCTTC. It is translated as CASSQDSASGGYTF.

The rearrangement uses TRBV12-3 or TRBV12-4 and TRBJ1-4; 8 nucleotides align to TRBD1. V was clipped by 2 bases and J by 5 bases; unmatched bases: 4. The CDR3 has 15 amino acids. The CDR3 DNA follows: TGTGCCAGCAGTTTAAACAGGGGGAGGAATGAAAAACTGTTTTTT. Residues: CASSLNRGRNEKLFF.

The chain links TRBV10-3 to TRBJ2-1; the D gene is possibly TRBD2 (5 bases). Germline CDR1 is ENHRY and CDR2 is SYGVKD. V was cut by 7 bases and J by 0 bases, with 7 bases left in between. The CDR3 totals 13 residues. CDR3 DNA sequence: TGTGCCATCACCAGCGGCTCCTACAATGAGCAGTTCTTC. Its translation: CAITSGSYNEQFF.